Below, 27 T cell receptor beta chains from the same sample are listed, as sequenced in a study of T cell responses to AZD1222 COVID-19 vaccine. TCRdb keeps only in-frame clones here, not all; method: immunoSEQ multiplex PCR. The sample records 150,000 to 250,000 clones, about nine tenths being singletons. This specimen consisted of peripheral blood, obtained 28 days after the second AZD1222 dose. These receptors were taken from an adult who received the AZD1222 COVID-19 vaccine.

The CDR3 sequence is CASSLSQETMNTEAFF. The CDR3 DNA sequence: TGCGCCAGCAGCTTGTCCCAGGAAACGATGAACACTGAAGCTTTCTTT. This chain links TRBV5-1 with TRBJ1-1, with D unclear. In germline, CDR1 is SGHRS, CDR2 YFSETQ. V lost 1 base and J 0 bases, leaving 13 bases between the germline ends. The CDR3 spans 16 residues.

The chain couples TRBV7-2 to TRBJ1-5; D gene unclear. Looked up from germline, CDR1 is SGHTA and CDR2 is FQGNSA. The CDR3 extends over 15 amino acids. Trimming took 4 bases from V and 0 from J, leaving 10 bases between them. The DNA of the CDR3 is TGTGCCAGCAGCTCCTACAGTCATAGCAATCAGCCCCAGCATTTT. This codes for CASSSYSHSNQPQHF.

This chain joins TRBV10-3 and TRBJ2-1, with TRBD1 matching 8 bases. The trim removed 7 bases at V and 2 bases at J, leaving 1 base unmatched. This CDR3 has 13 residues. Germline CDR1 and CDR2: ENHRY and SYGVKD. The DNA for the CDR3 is TGTGCCATCACAGGGGGCACCTACAATGAGCAGTTCTTC. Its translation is CAITGGTYNEQFF.

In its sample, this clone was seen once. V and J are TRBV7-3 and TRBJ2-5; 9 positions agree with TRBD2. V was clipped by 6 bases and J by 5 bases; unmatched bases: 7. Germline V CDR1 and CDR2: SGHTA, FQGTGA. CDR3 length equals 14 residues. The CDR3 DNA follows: TGTGCCAGCAGGTCGGGACTAGCCGGGGAGACCCAGTACTTC. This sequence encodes CASRSGLAGETQYF.

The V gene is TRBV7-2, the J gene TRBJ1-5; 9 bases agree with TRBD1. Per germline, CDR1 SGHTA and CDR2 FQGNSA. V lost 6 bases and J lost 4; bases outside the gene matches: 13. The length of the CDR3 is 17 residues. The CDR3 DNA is TGTGCCAGCAGTTCGACCGACGGGACAGGGCTTAATCAGCCCCAGCATTTT. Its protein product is CASSSTDGTGLNQPQHF.

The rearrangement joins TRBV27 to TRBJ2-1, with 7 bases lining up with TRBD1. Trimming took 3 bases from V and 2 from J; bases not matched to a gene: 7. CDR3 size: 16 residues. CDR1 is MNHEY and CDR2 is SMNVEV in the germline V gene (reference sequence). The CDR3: CASSFQSGTAYNEQFF. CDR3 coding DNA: TGTGCCAGCAGTTTTCAATCGGGGACAGCCTACAATGAGCAGTTCTTC.

For the CDR3, the DNA is TGTGCCAGCTGGGGGACAGGGATGTCACCCCTCCACTTT. Encoded protein: CASWGTGMSPLHF. The V call is TRBV2, the J call TRBJ1-6; 9 nucleotides line up with TRBD1. This CDR3 comprises 13 residues. V shed 8 bases, J shed 10 bases, and the junction held 6 bases outside the gene matches. CDR1 is SNHLY and CDR2 is FYNNEI in the germline V gene.

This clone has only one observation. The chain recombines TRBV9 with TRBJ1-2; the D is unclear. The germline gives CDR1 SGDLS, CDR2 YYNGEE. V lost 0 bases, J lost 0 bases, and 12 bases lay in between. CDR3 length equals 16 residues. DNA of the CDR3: TGTGCCAGCAGCGTAGAGGACCTAGGCCCTAACTATGGCTACACCTTC. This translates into CASSVEDLGPNYGYTF.

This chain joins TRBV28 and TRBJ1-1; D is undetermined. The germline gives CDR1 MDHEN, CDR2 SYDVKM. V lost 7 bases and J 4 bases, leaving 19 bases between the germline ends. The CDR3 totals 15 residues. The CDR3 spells CASITGLDRGTEAFF. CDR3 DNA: TGTGCCAGCATCACTGGTCTGGACCGCGGCACTGAAGCTTTCTTT.

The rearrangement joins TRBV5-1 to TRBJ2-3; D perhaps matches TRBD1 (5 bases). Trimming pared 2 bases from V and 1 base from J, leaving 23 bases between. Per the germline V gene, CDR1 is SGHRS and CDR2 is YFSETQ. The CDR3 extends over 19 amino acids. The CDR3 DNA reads TGCGCCAGCAGCTTAGATGGGGCAGATTGGGTAGAAGGCACAGATACGCAGTATTTT. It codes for CASSLDGADWVEGTDTQYF. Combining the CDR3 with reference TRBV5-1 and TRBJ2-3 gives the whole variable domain KAGVTQTPRYLIKTRGQQVTLSCSPISGHRSVSWYQQTPGQGLQFLFEYFSETQRNKGNFPGRFSGRQFSNSRSEMNVSTLELGDSALYLCASSLDGADWVEGTDTQYFGPGTRLTVL.

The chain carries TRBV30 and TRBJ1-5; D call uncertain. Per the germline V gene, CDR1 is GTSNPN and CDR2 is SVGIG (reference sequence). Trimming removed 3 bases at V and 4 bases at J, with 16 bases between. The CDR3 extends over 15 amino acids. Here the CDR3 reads CAWSRLDGSNQPQHF. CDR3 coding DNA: TGTGCCTGGAGCAGACTAGACGGATCGAATCAGCCCCAGCATTTT.

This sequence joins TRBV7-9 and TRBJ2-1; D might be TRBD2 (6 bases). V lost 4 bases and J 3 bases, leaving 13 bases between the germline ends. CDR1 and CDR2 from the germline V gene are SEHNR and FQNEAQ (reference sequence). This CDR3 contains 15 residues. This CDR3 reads CASSSRDWGYNEQFF. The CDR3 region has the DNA TGTGCCAGCAGCTCCCGGGACTGGGGCTACAATGAGCAGTTCTTC.

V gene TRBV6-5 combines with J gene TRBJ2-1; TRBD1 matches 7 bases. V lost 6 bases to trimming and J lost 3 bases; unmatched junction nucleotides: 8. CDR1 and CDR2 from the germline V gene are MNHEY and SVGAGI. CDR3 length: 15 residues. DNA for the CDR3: TGTGCCAGCAGGACCACCCGGGACAGCTACAATGAGCAGTTCTTC. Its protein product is CASRTTRDSYNEQFF.

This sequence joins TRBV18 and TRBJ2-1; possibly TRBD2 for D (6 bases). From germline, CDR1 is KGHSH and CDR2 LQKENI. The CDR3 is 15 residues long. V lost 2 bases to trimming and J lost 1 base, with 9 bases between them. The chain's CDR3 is CASSPGRGSYNEQFF. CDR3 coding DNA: TGTGCCAGCTCACCAGGCCGGGGGTCCTACAATGAGCAGTTCTTC.

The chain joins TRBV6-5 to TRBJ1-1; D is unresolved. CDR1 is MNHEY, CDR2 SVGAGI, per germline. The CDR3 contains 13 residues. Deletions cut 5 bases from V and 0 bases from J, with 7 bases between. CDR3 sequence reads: CASSTEMNTEAFF. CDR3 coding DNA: TGTGCCAGCAGTACAGAGATGAACACTGAAGCTTTCTTT.

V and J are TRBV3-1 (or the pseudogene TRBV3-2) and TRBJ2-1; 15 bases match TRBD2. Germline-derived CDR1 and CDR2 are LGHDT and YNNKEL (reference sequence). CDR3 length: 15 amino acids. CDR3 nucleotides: TGTCTCCTCGGGACTAGCGGGAGGAAAGTAAATGAGCAGTTCTTC. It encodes CLLGTSGRKVNEQFF.

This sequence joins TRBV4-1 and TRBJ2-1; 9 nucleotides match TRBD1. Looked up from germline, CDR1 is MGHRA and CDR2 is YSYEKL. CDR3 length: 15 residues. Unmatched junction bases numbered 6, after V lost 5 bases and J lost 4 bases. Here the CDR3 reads CASSSGGQGYNEQFF. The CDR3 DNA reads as TGCGCCAGCAGCTCCGGGGGACAGGGATACAATGAGCAGTTCTTC.

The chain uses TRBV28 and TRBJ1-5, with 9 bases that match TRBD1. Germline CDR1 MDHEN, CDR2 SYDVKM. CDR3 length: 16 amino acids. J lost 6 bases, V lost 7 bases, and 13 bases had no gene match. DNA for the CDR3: TGTGCCAGCAACAAACTCGGGACAGGGATGAGTCAGCCCCAGCATTTT. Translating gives CASNKLGTGMSQPQHF.

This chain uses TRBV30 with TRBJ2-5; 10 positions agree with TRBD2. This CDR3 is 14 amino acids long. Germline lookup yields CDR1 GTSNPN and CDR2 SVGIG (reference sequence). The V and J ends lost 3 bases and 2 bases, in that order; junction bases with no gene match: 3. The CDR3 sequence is CAWSILAGQETQYF. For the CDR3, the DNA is TGTGCCTGGAGCATACTAGCGGGACAAGAGACCCAGTACTTC. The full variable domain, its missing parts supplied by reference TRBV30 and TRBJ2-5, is SQTIHQWPATLVQPVGSPLSLECTVEGTSNPNLYWYRQAAGRGLQLLFYSVGIGQISSEVPQNLSASRPQDRQFILSSKKLLLSDSGFYLCAWSILAGQETQYFGPGTRLLVL.

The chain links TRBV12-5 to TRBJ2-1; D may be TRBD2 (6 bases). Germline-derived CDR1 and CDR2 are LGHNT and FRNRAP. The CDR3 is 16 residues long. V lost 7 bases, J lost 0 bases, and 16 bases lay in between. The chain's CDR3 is CASVPTMGGSYNEQFF. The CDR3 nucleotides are TGTGCTAGTGTTCCAACAATGGGGGGCTCCTACAATGAGCAGTTCTTC.

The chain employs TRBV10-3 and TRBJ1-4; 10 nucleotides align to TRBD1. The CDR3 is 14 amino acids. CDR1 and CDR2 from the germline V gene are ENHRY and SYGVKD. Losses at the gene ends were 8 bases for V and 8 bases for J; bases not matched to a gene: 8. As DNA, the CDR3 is TGTGCCATCTTCCCGGGACAGGGGCTCGAAAAACTGTTTTTT. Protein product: CAIFPGQGLEKLFF.

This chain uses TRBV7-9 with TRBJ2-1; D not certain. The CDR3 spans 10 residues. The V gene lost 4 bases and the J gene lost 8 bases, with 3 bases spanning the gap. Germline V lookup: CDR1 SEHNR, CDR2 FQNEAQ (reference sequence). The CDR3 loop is CASSSDEQFF. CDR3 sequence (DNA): TGTGCCAGCAGCTCTGATGAGCAGTTCTTC.

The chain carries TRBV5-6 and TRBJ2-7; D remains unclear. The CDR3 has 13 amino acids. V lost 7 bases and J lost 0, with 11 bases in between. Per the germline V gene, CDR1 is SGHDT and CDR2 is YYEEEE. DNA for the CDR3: TGTGCCAGCTCCACAGCGAGCTCCTACGAGCAGTACTTC. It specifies CASSTASSYEQYF. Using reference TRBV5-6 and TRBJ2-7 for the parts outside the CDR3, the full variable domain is DAGVTQSPTHLIKTRGQQVTLRCSPKSGHDTVSWYQQALGQGPQFIFQYYEEEERQRGNFPDRFSGHQFPNYSSELNVNALLLGDSALYLCASSTASSYEQYFGPGTRLTVT.

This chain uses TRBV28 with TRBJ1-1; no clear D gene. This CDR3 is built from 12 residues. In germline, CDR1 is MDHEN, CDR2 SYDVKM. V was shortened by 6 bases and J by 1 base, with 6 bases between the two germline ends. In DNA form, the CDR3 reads TGTGCCAGCAGGGTAACGAACACTGAAGCTTTCTTT. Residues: CASRVTNTEAFF.

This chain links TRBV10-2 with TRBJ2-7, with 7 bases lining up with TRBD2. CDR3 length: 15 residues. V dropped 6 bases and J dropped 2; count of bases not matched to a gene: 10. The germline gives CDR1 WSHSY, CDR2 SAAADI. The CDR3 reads CASRTSGAGPYEQYF. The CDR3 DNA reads TGCGCCAGCAGGACAAGTGGAGCGGGACCCTACGAGCAGTACTTC.

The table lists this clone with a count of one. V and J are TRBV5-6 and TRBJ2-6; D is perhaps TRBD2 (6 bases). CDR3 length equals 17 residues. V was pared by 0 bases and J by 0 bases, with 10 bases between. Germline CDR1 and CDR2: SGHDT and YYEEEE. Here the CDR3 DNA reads TGTGCCAGCAGCTTGGGCCTAGCGTTCTCTGGGGCCAACGTCCTGACTTTC. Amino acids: CASSLGLAFSGANVLTF. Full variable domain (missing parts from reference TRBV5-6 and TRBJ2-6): DAGVTQSPTHLIKTRGQQVTLRCSPKSGHDTVSWYQQALGQGPQFIFQYYEEEERQRGNFPDRFSGHQFPNYSSELNVNALLLGDSALYLCASSLGLAFSGANVLTFGAGSRLTVL.

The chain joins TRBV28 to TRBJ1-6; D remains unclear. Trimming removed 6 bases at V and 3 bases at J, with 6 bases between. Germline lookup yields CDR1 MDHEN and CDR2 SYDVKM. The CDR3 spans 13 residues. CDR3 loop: CASRGRYNSPLHF. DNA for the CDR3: TGTGCCAGCAGAGGTCGCTATAATTCACCCCTCCACTTT.